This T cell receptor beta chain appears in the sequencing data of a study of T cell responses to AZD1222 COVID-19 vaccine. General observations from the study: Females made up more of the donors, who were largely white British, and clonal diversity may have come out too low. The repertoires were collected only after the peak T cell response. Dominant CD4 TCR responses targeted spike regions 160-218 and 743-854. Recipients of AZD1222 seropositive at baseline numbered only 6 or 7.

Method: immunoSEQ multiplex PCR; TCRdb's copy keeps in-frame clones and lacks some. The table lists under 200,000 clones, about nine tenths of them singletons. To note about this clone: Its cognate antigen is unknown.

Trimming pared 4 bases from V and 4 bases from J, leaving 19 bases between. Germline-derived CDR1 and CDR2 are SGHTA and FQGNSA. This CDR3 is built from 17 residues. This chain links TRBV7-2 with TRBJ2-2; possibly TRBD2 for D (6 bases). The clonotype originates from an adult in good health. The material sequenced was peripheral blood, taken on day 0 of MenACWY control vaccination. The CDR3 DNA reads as TGTGCCAGCAGCTCCGGGGGTGTGGGCGCAGGCACCGGGGAGCTGTTTTTT. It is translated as CASSSGGVGAGTGELFF.